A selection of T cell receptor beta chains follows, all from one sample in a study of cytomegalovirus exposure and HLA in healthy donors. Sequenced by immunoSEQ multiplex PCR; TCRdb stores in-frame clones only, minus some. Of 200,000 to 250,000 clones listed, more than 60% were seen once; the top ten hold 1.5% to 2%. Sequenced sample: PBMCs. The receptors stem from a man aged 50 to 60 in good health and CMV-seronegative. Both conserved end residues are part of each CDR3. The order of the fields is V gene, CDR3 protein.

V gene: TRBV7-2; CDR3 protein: CASRRRSGDTDTQYF
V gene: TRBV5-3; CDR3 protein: CATNSHTEAFF
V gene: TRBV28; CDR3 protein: CASSNGLAGVYEQYF
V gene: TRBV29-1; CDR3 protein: CSVEDFTSTRGEQFF
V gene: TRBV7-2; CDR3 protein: CASSSRDTQPYGYTF
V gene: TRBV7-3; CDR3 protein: CASSSQTGTHTEAFF
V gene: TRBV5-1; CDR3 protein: CASSSRDLRYNEQFF
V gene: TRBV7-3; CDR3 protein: CASSPRPGPRVETQYF
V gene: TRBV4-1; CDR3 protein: CASSQGSGGTEAFF
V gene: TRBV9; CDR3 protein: CASSLDSLNYGYTF
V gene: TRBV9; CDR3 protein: CASSVGDRFSGNTIYF
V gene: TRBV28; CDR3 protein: CASSTQQGWATYEQYF
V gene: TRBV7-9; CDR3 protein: CASSAPLGAWYEQFF
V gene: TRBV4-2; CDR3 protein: CASAGLAGSYNEQFF
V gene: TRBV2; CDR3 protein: CASTGQGAQWETQYF
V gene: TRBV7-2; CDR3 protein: CASSRWEGPQHF
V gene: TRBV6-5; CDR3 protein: CASSYSGHRNTEAFF
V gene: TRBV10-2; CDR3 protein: CASSGGGTPYEQYF
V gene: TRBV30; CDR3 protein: CAWDGRLGGSGANVLTF
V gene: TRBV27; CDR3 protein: CASSLSTWRDTQYF
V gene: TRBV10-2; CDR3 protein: CASSEGRDNYGYTF
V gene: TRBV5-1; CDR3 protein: CASSASYAVGEKLFF
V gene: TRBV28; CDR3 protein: CAITTGTSRYNEQFF
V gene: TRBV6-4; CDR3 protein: CANKGGGGLFTYEQYF
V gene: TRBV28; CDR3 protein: CASRPLGQRPPYGYTF
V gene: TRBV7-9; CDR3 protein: CASSLPRRLAGGTDTQYF
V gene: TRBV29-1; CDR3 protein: CSVGTITDTQYF
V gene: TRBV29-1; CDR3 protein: CSIEGLAASTDTQYF